The TCR beta chain described here comes from a study of blood T cell repertoires in COVID-19. For the study at large: T cells, B-cell-depleted T cells, or PBMCs provided the cDNA or gDNA that served as material.

TCRdb keeps only in-frame clones here, not all; method: immunoSEQ multiplex PCR. The sample holds a few hundred thousand clones, roughly 87% seen once. This clone was observed a handful of times. The CDR3 contains 15 residues. The V and J ends lost 2 bases and 0 bases respectively, with 11 bases between them. Germline CDR1 MGHRA, CDR2 YSYEKL. Resolution of symptoms, clearance, or two negative PCRs was present in recovered Cohort 3 donors. The TCR sequence derives from a woman between 25 and 40 years old who had recovered from COVID-19. This sequence joins TRBV4-1 and TRBJ2-7, with D possibly matching TRBD2 (5 bases). Material: PBMCs or T cells enriched from blood (not recorded which). CDR3 sequence (DNA): TGCGCCAGCAGCCAACTCAGTGGGAGCTCCTACGAGCAGTACTTC. This translates into CASSQLSGSSYEQYF.